Here is one T cell receptor (beta chain) with its context. Original methodology: Nucleated cell counts were estimated from reference gene primer amplification. TCRdb's table, derived via immunoSEQ multiplex PCR, lists solely in-frame clones and lacks some. D and trimming were read from the DNA, whereas the V and J calls and clone size are those reported in that table. The sample contains about 200,000 clones, about 91% of which appear only once. This specimen comes from a study of blood T cell repertoires in COVID-19. Germline CDR1 is SGHRS and CDR2 is YFSETQ. CDR3 length equals 13 residues. Trimming removed 0 bases at V and 5 bases at J, with 8 bases between.

The sequenced material came from peripheral blood. The chain combines TRBV5-1 with TRBJ1-2; D is unresolved. The receptor was isolated from a woman in her 40s with acute or convalescent COVID-19. Here the CDR3 reads CASSLGSAYGYTF. The CDR3, as DNA: TGCGCCAGCAGCTTGGGCAGCGCATATGGCTACACCTTC.